This TCR beta chain was recovered during a study of T-cell reconstitution after alpha-beta-depleted transplantation in children. This clonotype was counted at least ten times. The antigen is undetermined. A TCRbeta library incorporating unique molecular identifiers was prepared. TCRdb redid the calling of the PCR reads with MiXCR, one entry per CDR3 protein. The table lists hundreds of thousands of distinct CDR3 sequences, approximately 10% of them singletons. General study points: The high TCRbeta diversity at day 60 in some patients came from surviving recipient T cells and thymic progenitors. Expanded clones from the graft, numbering several hundred, reportedly supplied alpha-beta T cells about two months after transplant. After one year, T-cell counts and TCRbeta diversity mostly came from new T cells.

This receptor was obtained from a male patient between 2 and 10 years old who had a stem cell transplant for chronic granulomatous disease, so the T cells may come from the graft donor. Source: peripheral blood, taken 180 days after TCRalphabeta/CD19-depleted stem cell transplant.

CDR3 sequence reads: CSAPGAGRGETQYF. Written as DNA, the CDR3 is TGCAGTGCCCCGGGGGCCGGGCGTGGGGAGACCCAGTACTTC. The chain uses TRBV20-1 and TRBJ2-5; the D call may be TRBD1 or TRBD2 (6 bases each). This CDR3 is 14 amino acids long. Trimming cost V 6 bases and J 5 bases, with 19 bases left between them. Germline loops: CDR1 DFQATT, CDR2 SNEGSKA (reference sequence).